The 19 T cell receptor beta chains below come from one sample, sequenced in a study of blood T cells in healthy people across ages. It was with a sample-barcoded 5' primer and a J-beta primer mix that a second PCR of about 6 to 12 cycles was run. TCRdb redid the calling of the 5' RACE reads with MiXCR, one entry per CDR3 protein. The table includes 660,000 or so distinct CDR3 sequences, roughly 53% detected once. Input material: blood. Source of these receptors: a man between 60 and 70 years old in good health.

Only one count was recorded for this clonotype. A read error may produce the germline difference seen at one junction end. This sequence joins TRBV5-1 and TRBJ2-1; 8 bases map to TRBD1. The CDR3 runs to 16 residues. Germline-derived CDR1 and CDR2 are SGHRS and YFSETQ. The DNA for the CDR3 is TGCGCCAGCAGCCCGGGACAGGCTAAAAACTACAGTGAGCAGTTCTTC. Translating it yields CASSPGQAKNYSEQFF.

The chain has TRBV7-9 and TRBJ1-6; D perhaps matches TRBD1 (6 bases). Trimming left V 1 base short and J 3 bases short, with 7 bases between. The germline CDR1 and CDR2 sequences are SEHNR and FQNEAQ (reference sequence). This CDR3 is built from 15 residues. This CDR3 is CASSLGGHYNSPLHF. As DNA, the CDR3 is TGTGCCAGCAGCTTAGGGGGACACTATAATTCACCCCTCCACTTT.

CDR3 region: CSASGAGNSPLHF. CDR3 bases: TGCAGTGCTAGCGGGGCTGGTAATTCACCCCTCCACTTT. The chain recombines TRBV20-1 with TRBJ1-6; possibly TRBD1 for D (5 bases). The CDR3 has 13 amino acids. Germline V CDR1 and CDR2: DFQATT, SNEGSKA (reference sequence). The V end was cut by 3 bases, the J end by 6 bases, with 9 bases between.

This clonotype was seen a few times. The chain links TRBV5-5 to TRBJ2-4, with TRBD2 matching 8 bases. This CDR3 spans 16 amino acids. Germline lookup yields CDR1 SGHKS and CDR2 YYEKEE (reference sequence). V lost 4 bases to trimming and J lost 6 bases; unmatched junction nucleotides: 12. The CDR3 protein is CASSNRGSGEINIQYF. The CDR3 bases are TGTGCCAGCAGCAACCGGGGTAGCGGGGAGATAAACATTCAGTACTTC.

The rearrangement uses TRBV19 and TRBJ1-2, with a possible D match to TRBD1 (6 bases). The CDR3 runs 15 residues. V lost 5 bases and J lost 4, with 17 bases in between. CDR1 and CDR2 (germline): LNHDA, SQIVND (reference sequence). Here the CDR3 reads CASSPQGDRGYGYTF. The CDR3 DNA sequence: TGTGCCAGTAGTCCACAGGGAGATCGGGGCTATGGCTACACCTTC.

This chain uses TRBV12-3 or TRBV12-4 with TRBJ2-3; 13 bases match TRBD2. The length of the CDR3 is 15 residues. The junction had 6 bases not matched to a gene; V was cut back by 6 bases and J by 6 bases. The CDR3 protein is CASRRTSGGFDTQYF. DNA for the CDR3: TGTGCCAGCAGACGGACTAGCGGGGGTTTCGATACGCAGTATTTT.

This chain links TRBV29-1 with TRBJ1-1; 7 bases line up with TRBD1. V trimming: 7 bases; J trimming: 5 bases; junction bases outside the gene matches: 4. The CDR3 is 11 amino acids. Germline V gene lookup returns CDR1 SQVTM and CDR2 ANQGSEA. The CDR3: CSATGATEAFF. CDR3 DNA: TGCAGCGCCACAGGGGCTACTGAAGCTTTCTTT. The full variable domain, in which reference TRBV29-1 and TRBJ1-1 provide the parts outside the CDR3, is SAVISQKPSRDICQRGTSLTIQCQVDSQVTMMFWYRQQPGQSLTLIATANQGSEATYESGFVIDKFPISRPNLTFSTLTVSNMSPEDSSIYLCSATGATEAFFGQGTRLTVV.

The chain couples TRBV24-1 to TRBJ2-1; 8 bases are shared with TRBD2. CDR3 length: 14 amino acids. Germline CDR1 reads KGHDR; CDR2 reads SFDVKD. Trimming removed 7 bases from V and 4 bases from J; junction bases left unmatched: 5. CDR3 sequence: CATRASGGYNEQFF. For the CDR3, the DNA is TGTGCCACCAGAGCTTCGGGGGGGTACAATGAGCAGTTCTTC.

The chain employs TRBV6-5 and TRBJ1-2; no reliable D call. Germline CDR1 MNHEY, CDR2 SVGAGI. The CDR3 sequence is 13 residues long. V dropped 6 bases and J dropped 1 base, with 9 bases sitting between them. CDR3 in DNA: TGTGCCAGCAGCCAGAAAAGTAACTATGGCTACACCTTC. It codes for CASSQKSNYGYTF.

The chain is built from TRBV5-1 and TRBJ2-1; perhaps D is TRBD1 or TRBD2 (5 bases each). Germline assignment: CDR1 SGHRS and CDR2 YFSETQ. V lost 4 bases and J 10 bases, leaving 15 bases between the germline ends. This CDR3 contains 13 residues. Here the CDR3 reads CASSLRDQAEQFF. DNA of the CDR3: TGCGCCAGCAGCCTGAGGGACCAGGCAGAGCAGTTCTTC. Full variable domain (remainder filled in from reference TRBV5-1 and TRBJ2-1): KAGVTQTPRYLIKTRGQQVTLSCSPISGHRSVSWYQQTPGQGLQFLFEYFSETQRNKGNFPGRFSGRQFSNSRSEMNVSTLELGDSALYLCASSLRDQAEQFFGPGTRLTVL.

This clonotype was detected only once. The chain employs TRBV11-2 and TRBJ2-6; D possibly corresponds to TRBD2 (5 bases). The length of the CDR3 is 19 residues. Deletions cut 5 bases from V and 0 bases from J, with 20 bases between. Per germline, CDR1 SGHAT and CDR2 FQNNGV. This CDR3 is CASSPSEGKVSSGANVLTF. The CDR3 DNA is TGTGCCAGCAGCCCCTCCGAGGGAAAGGTTTCCTCTGGGGCCAACGTCCTGACTTTC.

The rearrangement joins TRBV20-1 to TRBJ1-1; no firm D call. There are 14 residues in the CDR3. Per germline, CDR1 DFQATT and CDR2 SNEGSKA (reference sequence). The V and J ends lost 5 bases and 0 bases respectively, with 13 bases between them. The CDR3 bases are TGCAGTGCTGTGGGGAGCAGCATGAACACTGAAGCTTTCTTT. This encodes CSAVGSSMNTEAFF.

This clonotype turned up a few times. The chain carries TRBV27 and TRBJ1-2; possible D gene TRBD1, 5 bases. Trimming took off 6 bases at V and 4 bases at J, with 18 bases between the two ends. Germline V gene lookup returns CDR1 MNHEY and CDR2 SMNVEV (reference sequence). CDR3 size: 15 residues. DNA for the CDR3: TGTGCCAGCAGGACTCCCGGGACTGGGGGCTATGGCTACACCTTC. Residues: CASRTPGTGGYGYTF.

This clonotype was counted at least ten times. This chain connects TRBV12-3 or TRBV12-4 to TRBJ1-2; the D is unclear. Trimming took 1 base from V and 3 from J, leaving 12 bases between them. The CDR3 covers 15 residues. The CDR3 loop is CASSLGGNRDYGYTF. CDR3 coding DNA: TGTGCCAGCAGTTTAGGAGGGAATAGGGACTATGGCTACACCTTC.

This clonotype was counted once. The rearrangement uses TRBV12-3 or TRBV12-4 and TRBJ1-2; D may be TRBD1 (6 bases). This CDR3 comprises 17 residues. Trimming removed 3 bases from V and 4 bases from J, with 21 bases in between. The CDR3 is CASSFGDIGGIGYGYTF. Written as DNA, the CDR3 is TGTGCCAGCAGTTTTGGGGACATAGGAGGTATCGGCTATGGCTACACCTTC.

The chain recombines TRBV20-1 with TRBJ1-5, with D possibly matching TRBD1 (5 bases). CDR3 length: 15 amino acids. V lost 3 bases and J 1 base, leaving 13 bases between the germline ends. Per the germline V gene, CDR1 is DFQATT and CDR2 is SNEGSKA (reference sequence). CDR3 coding DNA: TGCAGTGCTAGTCCAAGGGCAGGGAGCAATCAGCCCCAGCATTTT. Amino acid sequence: CSASPRAGSNQPQHF.

The chain uses TRBV12-3 or TRBV12-4 and TRBJ1-6; D unresolved. This CDR3 has 15 amino acids. Trimming removed 4 bases from V and 7 bases from J, with 14 bases in between. The CDR3 here is CASSWSAKPNSPLHF. The CDR3 coding sequence is TGTGCCAGCAGTTGGTCAGCGAAGCCAAATTCACCCCTCCACTTT.

This clonotype appeared a few times. The junction differs from germline at one of its ends, possibly a read error. The genes are TRBV7-9 and TRBJ1-6; a possible D gene is TRBD1 (6 bases). The length of the CDR3 is 15 residues. Per the germline V gene, CDR1 is SEHNR and CDR2 is FQNEAQ (reference sequence). Here the CDR3 DNA reads TGTGCCAGCAGCCTAGCCGGGACATATAATTCACCCCTCCACTTT. It specifies CASSLAGTYNSPLHF.

The chain links TRBV20-1 to TRBJ2-2; D remains ambiguous. The CDR3 covers 14 residues. Per germline, CDR1 DFQATT and CDR2 SNEGSKA (reference sequence). Trimming left V 0 bases short and J 1 base short, with 6 bases between. CDR3 protein: CSARDKGNTGELFF. CDR3 coding DNA: TGCAGTGCTAGAGATAAGGGGAACACCGGGGAGCTGTTTTTT.